This T cell receptor beta chain was observed in a study of cytomegalovirus exposure and HLA in healthy donors. Overall study results and limits: Segments of the TCR beta V type were, in most cases, productive about 87% or about 30% of the time in an earlier analysis. Rarity marked most TCR sequences, yet some public TCRs occurred in many donors. When a later analysis was performed, an Asian-associated ancestry cluster reportedly had fewer N-insertions than the roughly 730-donor mean.

Both 60 Vbeta primers and 13 Jbeta primers went into the PCR. Clones were read by immunoSEQ multiplex PCR, and TCRdb kept only the in-frame ones, dropping some. This sample has 150,000 to 200,000 clones; less than 75% occur once, and the top ten carry approximately 1.4%. This clone was counted a single time. The antigen remains unidentified. Sequences were obtained from PBMCs. The receptor's source is a girl between 10 and 17 years old in good health and CMV-seronegative.

CDR3 nucleotide sequence: TGCGCCAGCAGCCAAAGGACAGGGAAGGATCAGCCCCAGCATTTT. It encodes CASSQRTGKDQPQHF. V and J are TRBV4-1 and TRBJ1-5; 8 bases are a match to TRBD1. The CDR3 length is 15 residues. From germline, CDR1 is MGHRA and CDR2 YSYEKL. With 2 bases clipped from V and 5 bases from J, the junction kept 5 bases outside the gene matches.